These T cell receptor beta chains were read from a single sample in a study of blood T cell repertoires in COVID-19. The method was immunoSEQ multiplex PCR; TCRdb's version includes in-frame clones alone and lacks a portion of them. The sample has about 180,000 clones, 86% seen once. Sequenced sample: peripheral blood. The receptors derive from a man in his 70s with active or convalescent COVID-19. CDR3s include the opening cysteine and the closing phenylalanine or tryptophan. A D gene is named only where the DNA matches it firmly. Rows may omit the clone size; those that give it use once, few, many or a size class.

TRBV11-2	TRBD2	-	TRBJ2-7	CASSLKAGLTYEQYF	TGTGCCAGCAGCCTAAAAGCGGGACTCACCTACGAGCAGTACTTC
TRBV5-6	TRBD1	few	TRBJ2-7	CASSLGDRGYEQYF	TGTGCCAGCAGCTTGGGGGACAGGGGCTACGAGCAGTACTTC
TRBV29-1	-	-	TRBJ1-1	CSVGVDSYMNTEAFF	TGCAGCGTTGGGGTGGACAGCTACATGAACACTGAAGCTTTCTTT
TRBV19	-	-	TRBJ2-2	CASSTGGATGELFF	TGTGCCAGTAGTACAGGAGGAGCCACCGGGGAGCTGTTTTTT
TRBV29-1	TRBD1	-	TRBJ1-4	CSVAPDRGRNEKLFF	TGCAGCGTCGCACCTGACAGGGGTCGAAATGAAAAACTGTTTTTT
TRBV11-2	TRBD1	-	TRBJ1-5	CASSAGTGRSGQPQHF	TGTGCCAGCAGCGCGGGGACAGGCCGTTCAGGTCAGCCCCAGCATTTT
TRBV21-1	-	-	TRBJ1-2	CASSKGGRGRNYGYTF	TGTGCCAGCAGCAAAGGCGGCAGGGGAAGGAACTATGGCTACACCTTC
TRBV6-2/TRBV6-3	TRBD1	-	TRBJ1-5	CASSPGTGFGNQPQHF	TGTGCCAGCAGTCCCGGGACAGGTTTTGGCAATCAGCCCCAGCATTTT
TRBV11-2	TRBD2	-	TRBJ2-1	CASSSTSGRRSGNEQFF	TGTGCCAGCAGCTCGACTAGCGGGAGGCGAAGTGGCAATGAGCAGTTCTTC
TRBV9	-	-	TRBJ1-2	CASSVAGTQGRGGYTF	TGTGCCAGCAGCGTAGCCGGGACACAGGGCCGGGGCGGCTACACCTTC
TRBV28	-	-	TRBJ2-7	CASSPGYASYEQYF	TGTGCCAGCAGTCCAGGGTATGCTTCCTACGAGCAGTACTTC
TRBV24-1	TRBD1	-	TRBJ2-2	CATSAAGQGAAGELFF	TGTGCCACCAGTGCCGCGGGACAGGGGGCTGCCGGGGAGCTGTTTTTT
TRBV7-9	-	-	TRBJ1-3	CASSLVRQWDTIYF	TGTGCCAGCAGCTTGGTCAGGCAATGGGACACCATATATTTT
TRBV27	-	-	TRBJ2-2	CASSFWGGPVTGELFF	TGTGCCAGCAGTTTTTGGGGGGGGCCGGTCACCGGGGAGCTGTTTTTT
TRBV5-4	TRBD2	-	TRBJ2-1	CASSLLASGYNEQFF	TGTGCCAGCAGCTTATTGGCTAGCGGTTACAATGAGCAGTTCTTC
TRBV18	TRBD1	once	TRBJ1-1	CASSPGQGLNTEAFF	TGTGCCAGCTCACCGGGACAGGGCTTGAACACTGAAGCTTTCTTT
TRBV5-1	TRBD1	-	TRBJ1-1	CASSLGDRVSTEAFF	TGCGCCAGCAGCTTGGGGGACAGGGTCAGCACTGAAGCTTTCTTT
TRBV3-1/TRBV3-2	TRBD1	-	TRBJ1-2	CASSRGTGRNYGYTF	TGTGCCAGCAGCCGGGGGACAGGGCGTAACTATGGCTACACCTTC
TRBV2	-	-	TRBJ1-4	CASSANRELNEKLFF	TGTGCCAGCAGTGCAAACAGGGAGTTGAATGAAAAACTGTTTTTT
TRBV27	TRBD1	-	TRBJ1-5	CASTQTGDSNQPQHF	TGTGCCAGCACTCAGACAGGGGATAGCAATCAGCCCCAGCATTTT
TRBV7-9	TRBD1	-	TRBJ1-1	CASSSGDRGLNTEAFF	TGTGCCAGCAGCTCAGGGGACAGGGGGCTTAACACTGAAGCTTTCTTT
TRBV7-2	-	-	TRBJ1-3	CASSLTGSGNTIYF	TGTGCCAGCAGCTTAACTGGGTCCGGGAACACCATATATTTT
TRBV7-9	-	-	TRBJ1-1	CASSIRDMLTEAFF	TGTGCCAGCAGCATCCGGGACATGCTCACTGAAGCTTTCTTT
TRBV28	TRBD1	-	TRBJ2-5	CASSVRQGQETQYF	TGTGCCAGCAGTGTAAGACAGGGCCAAGAGACCCAGTACTTC
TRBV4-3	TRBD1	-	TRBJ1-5	CASSVVQGRNQPQHF	TGCGCCAGCAGCGTAGTACAGGGGCGCAATCAGCCCCAGCATTTT
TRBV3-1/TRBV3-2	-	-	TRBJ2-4	CASSPISGGGNIQYF	TGTGCCAGCAGCCCCATTTCAGGGGGAGGCAACATTCAGTACTTC
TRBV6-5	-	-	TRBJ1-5	CASSYSQNNQPQHF	TGTGCCAGCAGTTACTCGCAGAACAATCAGCCCCAGCATTTT
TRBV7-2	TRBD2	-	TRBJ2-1	CASSFGTSPYNEQFF	TGTGCCAGCAGCTTTGGGACTAGCCCCTACAATGAGCAGTTCTTC
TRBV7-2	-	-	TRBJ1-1	CASSLDLNTEAFF	TGTGCCAGCAGCTTGGACTTAAACACTGAAGCTTTCTTT
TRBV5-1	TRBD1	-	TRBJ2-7	CASSKNRGQRDEQYF	TGCGCCAGCAGCAAGAACAGGGGGCAACGGGACGAGCAGTACTTC
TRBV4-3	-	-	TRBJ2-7	CASSQETFGRRQYEQYF	TGCGCCAGCAGCCAAGAAACCTTTGGGCGCAGGCAGTACGAGCAGTACTTC
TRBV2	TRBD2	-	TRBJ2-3	CAGAGGLGDTQYF	TGTGCCGGAGCGGGAGGTCTGGGAGATACGCAGTATTTT
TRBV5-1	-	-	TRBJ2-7	CASKGDNAYEQYF	TGCGCCAGCAAGGGGGACAACGCCTACGAGCAGTACTTC
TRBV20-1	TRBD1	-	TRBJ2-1	CSASQGAGIVEQFF	TGCAGTGCTAGTCAGGGGGCAGGGATCGTTGAGCAGTTCTTC
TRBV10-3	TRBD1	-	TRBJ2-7	CAISESDRDPYEQYF	TGTGCCATCAGTGAGTCGGACAGGGATCCCTACGAGCAGTACTTC
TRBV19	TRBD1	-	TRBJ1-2	CASRTGGNYGYTF	TGTGCCAGTAGAACAGGGGGTAACTATGGCTACACCTTC
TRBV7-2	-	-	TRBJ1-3	CASSLKPGYSGNTIYF	TGTGCCAGCAGTTTGAAACCGGGTTACTCTGGAAACACCATATATTTT
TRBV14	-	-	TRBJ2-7	CASSQGGRGGEQYF	TGTGCCAGCAGCCAAGGAGGGAGAGGCGGCGAGCAGTACTTC
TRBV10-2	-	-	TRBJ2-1	CASSRGTAYNEQFF	TGCGCCAGCTCCCGCGGGACAGCTTACAATGAGCAGTTCTTC
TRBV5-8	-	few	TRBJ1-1	CASSPRAGTPNTEAFF	TGTGCCAGCAGCCCCCGCGCCGGGACACCGAACACTGAAGCTTTCTTT
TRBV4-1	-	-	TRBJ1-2	CASSHPMDRYGYTF	TGCGCCAGCAGCCACCCCATGGACAGATATGGCTACACCTTC
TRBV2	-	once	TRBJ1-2	CASTGYGYYGYTF	TGTGCCAGCACGGGTTACGGGTACTATGGCTACACCTTC
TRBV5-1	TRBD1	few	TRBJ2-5	CASSGGQGYQETQYF	TGCGCCAGCAGCGGGGGACAGGGGTACCAAGAGACCCAGTACTTC
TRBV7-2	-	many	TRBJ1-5	CASSFGHSVEPQHF	TGTGCCAGCAGCTTCGGACACTCAGTGGAGCCCCAGCATTTT
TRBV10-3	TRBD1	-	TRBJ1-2	CAIRGDSPSHGYTF	TGTGCCATCAGAGGGGACAGCCCATCACATGGCTACACCTTC
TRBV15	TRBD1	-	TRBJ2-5	CATSTWGTGIETQYF	TGTGCCACCAGCACGTGGGGGACAGGGATAGAGACCCAGTACTTC
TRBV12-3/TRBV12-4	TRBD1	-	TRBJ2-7	CASSPLTGDEQYF	TGTGCCAGCAGCCCCCTTACAGGGGACGAGCAGTACTTC
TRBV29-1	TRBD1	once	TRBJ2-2	CSVPTGHTGELFF	TGCAGCGTGCCGACAGGGCACACCGGGGAGCTGTTTTTT
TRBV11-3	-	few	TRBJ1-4	CASFVREGRGIGEKLFF	TGTGCCAGCTTCGTCAGAGAGGGGAGGGGGATTGGTGAAAAACTGTTTTTT